This note documents a single T cell receptor beta chain sequence. Its cognate antigen is unknown. Other DNA sequences of this sample code for an identical CDR3. This specimen comes from a study of shared clonotypes between healthy human individuals. Overall study results and limits: Clonotype sharing among donors, it was expected, would be affected by sequencing depth. Naive subsets generally exceeded memory subsets in estimated richness.

The genomic DNA of each subset was split evenly across several immunoSEQ plates. Each PCR replicate from the sorted subsets contained 150 to 200 ng DNA, which is about 30,000 T cell genomes. Some clones are missing from TCRdb's copy, which holds only in-frame ones; the method was immunoSEQ multiplex PCR. The sample has 750,000 to 1,000,000 clones, roughly 92% seen once. Only CD45RO-negative cells positively selected for CCR7 counted as naive CD8 cells, so terminally differentiated effector memory CD45RA+ cells were excluded. The V end was cut by 0 bases, the J end by 3 bases, with 4 bases between. The CDR3 has 13 amino acids. Germline CDR1 SGHVS, CDR2 FNYEAQ.

This TCR came from a man aged 30-40 years in good health. Sequenced sample: naive CD8+ T cells sorted from blood. The chain has TRBV7-6 and TRBJ2-3; D not certain. In DNA form, the CDR3 reads TGTGCCAGCAGCTTAGCAGTAACAGATACGCAGTATTTT. This translates into CASSLAVTDTQYF.